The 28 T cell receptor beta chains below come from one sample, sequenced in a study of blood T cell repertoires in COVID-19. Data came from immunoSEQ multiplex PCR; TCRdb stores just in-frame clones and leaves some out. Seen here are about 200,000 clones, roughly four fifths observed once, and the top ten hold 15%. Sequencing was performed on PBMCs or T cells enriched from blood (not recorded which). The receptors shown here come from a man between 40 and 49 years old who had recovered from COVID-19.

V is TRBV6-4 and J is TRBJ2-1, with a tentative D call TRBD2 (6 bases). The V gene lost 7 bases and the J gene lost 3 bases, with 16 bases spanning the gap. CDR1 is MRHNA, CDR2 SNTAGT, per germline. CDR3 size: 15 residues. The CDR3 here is CASTPGSGDYNEQFF. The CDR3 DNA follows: TGTGCCAGCACTCCGGGTAGCGGTGACTACAATGAGCAGTTCTTC.

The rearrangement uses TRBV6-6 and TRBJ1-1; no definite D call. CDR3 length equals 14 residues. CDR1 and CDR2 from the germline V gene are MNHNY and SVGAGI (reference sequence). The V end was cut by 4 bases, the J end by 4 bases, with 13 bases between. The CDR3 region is CASSFAGGPTEAFF. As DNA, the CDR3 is TGTGCCAGCAGTTTCGCGGGCGGCCCCACTGAAGCTTTCTTT.

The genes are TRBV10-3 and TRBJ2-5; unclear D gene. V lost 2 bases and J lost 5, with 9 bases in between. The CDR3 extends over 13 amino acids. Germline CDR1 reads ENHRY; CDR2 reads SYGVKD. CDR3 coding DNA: TGTGCCATCAGTGAGGCCGAGTACGAGACCCAGTACTTC. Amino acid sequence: CAISEAEYETQYF.

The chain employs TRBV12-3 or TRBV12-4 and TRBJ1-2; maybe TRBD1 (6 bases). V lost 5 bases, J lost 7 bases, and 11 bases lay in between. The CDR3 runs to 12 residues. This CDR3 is CASSRGLSGYTF. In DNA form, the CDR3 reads TGTGCCAGCAGTAGGGGGTTAAGTGGCTACACCTTC.

CDR3 nucleotides: TGTGCCAGCAGCCCTAGAGGGGGAGACCCCGGAGGCTACACCTTC. It translates to CASSPRGGDPGGYTF. This chain joins TRBV7-2 and TRBJ1-2; D is perhaps TRBD1 (6 bases). The CDR3 has 15 residues. Trimming took off 5 bases at V and 8 bases at J, with 21 bases between the two ends. Germline CDR1 reads SGHTA; CDR2 reads FQGNSA.

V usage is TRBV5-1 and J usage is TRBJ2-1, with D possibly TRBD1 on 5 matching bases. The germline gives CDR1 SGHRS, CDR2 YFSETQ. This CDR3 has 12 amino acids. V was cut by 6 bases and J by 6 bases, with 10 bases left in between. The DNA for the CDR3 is TGCGCCAGCAACGGACAAACCAATGAGCAGTTCTTC. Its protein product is CASNGQTNEQFF.

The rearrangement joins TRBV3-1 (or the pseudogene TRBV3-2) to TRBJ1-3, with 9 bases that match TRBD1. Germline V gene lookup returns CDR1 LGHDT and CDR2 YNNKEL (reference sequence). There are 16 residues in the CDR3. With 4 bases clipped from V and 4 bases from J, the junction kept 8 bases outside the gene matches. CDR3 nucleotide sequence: TGTGCCAGCAGCCTTTCCGGGACAGGGAAAGGAAACACCATATATTTT. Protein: CASSLSGTGKGNTIYF.

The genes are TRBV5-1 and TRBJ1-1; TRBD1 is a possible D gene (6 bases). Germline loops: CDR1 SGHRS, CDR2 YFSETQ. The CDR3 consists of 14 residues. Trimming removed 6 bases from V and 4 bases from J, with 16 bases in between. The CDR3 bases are TGCGCCAGCACCTCGGACAGCTACTCCACTGAAGCTTTCTTT. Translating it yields CASTSDSYSTEAFF.

The CDR3 DNA reads TGTGCCACCAGCAGAGCGGGAAGCAATCAGCCCCAGCATTTT. This encodes CATSRAGSNQPQHF. The rearrangement uses TRBV15 and TRBJ1-5; D uncertain. Trimming stripped 1 base from V and 1 base from J, with 5 bases between. Germline lookup yields CDR1 LNHNV and CDR2 YYDKDF (reference sequence). CDR3 length equals 14 residues.

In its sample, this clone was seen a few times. The CDR3 bases are TGTGCCAGCAGCTTAGGTGGGCGGGAGGAGGACGAGCAGTACTTC. This encodes CASSLGGREEDEQYF. The chain joins TRBV9 to TRBJ2-7, with 8 bases matching TRBD2. Losses at the gene ends were 4 bases for V and 5 bases for J; bases not matched to a gene: 11. The CDR3 contains 15 residues. Germline V gene sequence: CDR1 SGDLS, CDR2 YYNGEE. The full variable domain, completed using reference TRBV9 and TRBJ2-7, is DSGVTQTPKHLITATGQRVTLRCSPRSGDLSVYWYQQSLDQGLQFLIQYYNGEERAKGNILERFSAQQFPDLHSELNLSSLELGDSALYFCASSLGGREEDEQYFGPGTRLTVT.

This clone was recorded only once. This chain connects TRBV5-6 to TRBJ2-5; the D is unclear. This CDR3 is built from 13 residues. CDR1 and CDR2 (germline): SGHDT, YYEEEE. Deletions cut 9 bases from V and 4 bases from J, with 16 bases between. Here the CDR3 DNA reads TGTGCCACCCATTCGCGGCAGTCAGAGACCCAGTACTTC. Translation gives CATHSRQSETQYF. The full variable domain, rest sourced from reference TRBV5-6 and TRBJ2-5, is DAGVTQSPTHLIKTRGQQVTLRCSPKSGHDTVSWYQQALGQGPQFIFQYYEEEERQRGNFPDRFSGHQFPNYSSELNVNALLLGDSALYLCATHSRQSETQYFGPGTRLLVL.

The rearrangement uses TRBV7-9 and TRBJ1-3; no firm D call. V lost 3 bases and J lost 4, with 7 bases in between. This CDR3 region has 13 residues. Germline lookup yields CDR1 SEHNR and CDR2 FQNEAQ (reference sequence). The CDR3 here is CASSLGEGNTIYF. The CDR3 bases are TGTGCCAGCAGCTTGGGAGAGGGAAACACCATATATTTT.

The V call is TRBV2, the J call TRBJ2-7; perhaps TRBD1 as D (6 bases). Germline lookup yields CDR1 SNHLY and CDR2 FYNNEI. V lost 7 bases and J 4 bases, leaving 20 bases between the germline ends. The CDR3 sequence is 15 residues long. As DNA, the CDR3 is TGTGCCAGCAAGGGGGACATTCAACCTCCTTACGAGCAGTACTTC. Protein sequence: CASKGDIQPPYEQYF.

CDR3 residues: CASSPPGVPGNQPQHF. The DNA of the CDR3 is TGTGCCAGTAGTCCCCCGGGGGTGCCGGGCAATCAGCCCCAGCATTTT. The J gene is TRBJ1-5, the V gene TRBV19; D is possibly TRBD1 (5 bases). The CDR3 contains 16 residues. CDR1 is LNHDA and CDR2 is SQIVND in the germline V gene (reference sequence). Trimming removed 5 bases at V and 2 bases at J, with 16 bases between.

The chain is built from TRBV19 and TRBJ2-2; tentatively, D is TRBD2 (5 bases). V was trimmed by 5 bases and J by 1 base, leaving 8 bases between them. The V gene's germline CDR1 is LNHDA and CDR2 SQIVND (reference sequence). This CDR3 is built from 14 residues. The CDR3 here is CASSGSGNTGELFF. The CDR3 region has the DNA TGTGCCAGTAGTGGGAGCGGGAACACCGGGGAGCTGTTTTTT.

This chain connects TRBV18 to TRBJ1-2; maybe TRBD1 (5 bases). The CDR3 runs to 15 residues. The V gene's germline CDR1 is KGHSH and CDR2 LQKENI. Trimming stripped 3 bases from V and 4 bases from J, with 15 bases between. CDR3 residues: CASSPSEGRAYGYTF. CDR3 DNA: TGTGCCAGCTCACCGTCGGAGGGCAGGGCCTATGGCTACACCTTC.

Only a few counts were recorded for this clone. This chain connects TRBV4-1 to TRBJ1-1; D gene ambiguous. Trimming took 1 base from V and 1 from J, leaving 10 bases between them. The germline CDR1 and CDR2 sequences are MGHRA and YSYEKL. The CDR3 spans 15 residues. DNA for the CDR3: TGCGCCAGCAGCCAAGTACTAGTCCGGAACACTGAAGCTTTCTTT. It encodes CASSQVLVRNTEAFF.

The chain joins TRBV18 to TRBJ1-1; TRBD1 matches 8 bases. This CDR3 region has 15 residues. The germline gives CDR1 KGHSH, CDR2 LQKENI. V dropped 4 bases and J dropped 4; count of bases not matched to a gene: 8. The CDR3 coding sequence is TGTGCCAGCTCACGGGAGGCAGGGGGCGTCACTGAAGCTTTCTTT. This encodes CASSREAGGVTEAFF.

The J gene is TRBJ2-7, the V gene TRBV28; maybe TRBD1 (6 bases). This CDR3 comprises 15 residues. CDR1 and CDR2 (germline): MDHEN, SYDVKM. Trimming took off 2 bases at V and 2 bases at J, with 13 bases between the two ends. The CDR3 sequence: CASSLLATGTYEQYF. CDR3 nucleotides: TGTGCCAGCAGTTTACTCGCTACAGGGACCTACGAGCAGTACTTC.

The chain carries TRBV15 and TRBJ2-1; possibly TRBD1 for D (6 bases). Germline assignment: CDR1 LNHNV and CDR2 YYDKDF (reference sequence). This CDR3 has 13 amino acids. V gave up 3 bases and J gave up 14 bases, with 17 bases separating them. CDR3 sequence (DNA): TGTGCCACCAGCAGTTTTCAGGGGCCCGGCAAGTTCTTC. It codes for CATSSFQGPGKFF.

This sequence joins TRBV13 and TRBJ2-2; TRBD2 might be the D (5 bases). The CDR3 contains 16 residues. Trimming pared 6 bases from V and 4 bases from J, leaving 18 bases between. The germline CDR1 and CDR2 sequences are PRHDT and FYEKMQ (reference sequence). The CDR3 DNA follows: TGTGCCAGCAGGGCCCAACCTGGAGGAGGCACCGGGGAGCTGTTTTTT. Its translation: CASRAQPGGGTGELFF.

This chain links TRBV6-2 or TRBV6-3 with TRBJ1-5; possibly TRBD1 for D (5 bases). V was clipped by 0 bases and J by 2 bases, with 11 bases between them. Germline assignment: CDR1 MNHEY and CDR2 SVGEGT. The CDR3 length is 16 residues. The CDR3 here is CASSYSPREGNQPQHF. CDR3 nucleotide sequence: TGTGCCAGCAGTTACTCACCCAGGGAAGGCAATCAGCCCCAGCATTTT.

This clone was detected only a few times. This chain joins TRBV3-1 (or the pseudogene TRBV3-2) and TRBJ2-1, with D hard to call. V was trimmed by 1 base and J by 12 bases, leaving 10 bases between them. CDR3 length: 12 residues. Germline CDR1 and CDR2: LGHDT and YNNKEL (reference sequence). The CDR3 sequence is CASSQGGTGQFF. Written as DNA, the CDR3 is TGTGCCAGCAGCCAAGGAGGTACCGGGCAGTTCTTC.

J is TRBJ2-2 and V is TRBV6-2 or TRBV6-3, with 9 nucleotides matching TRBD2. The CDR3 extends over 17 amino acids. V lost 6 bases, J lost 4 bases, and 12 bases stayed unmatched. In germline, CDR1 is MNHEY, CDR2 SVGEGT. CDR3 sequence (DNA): TGTGCCAGCAGCCACTCCGGGACTAGCAGTGGCACCGGGGAGCTGTTTTTT. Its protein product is CASSHSGTSSGTGELFF.

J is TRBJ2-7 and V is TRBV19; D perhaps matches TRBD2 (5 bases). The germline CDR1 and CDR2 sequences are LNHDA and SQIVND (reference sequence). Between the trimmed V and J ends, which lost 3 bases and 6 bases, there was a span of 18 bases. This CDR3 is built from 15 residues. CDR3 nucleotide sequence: TGTGCCAGTAGTATGGACCCCGGAGGCCGGGGCGAGCAGTACTTC. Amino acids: CASSMDPGGRGEQYF.

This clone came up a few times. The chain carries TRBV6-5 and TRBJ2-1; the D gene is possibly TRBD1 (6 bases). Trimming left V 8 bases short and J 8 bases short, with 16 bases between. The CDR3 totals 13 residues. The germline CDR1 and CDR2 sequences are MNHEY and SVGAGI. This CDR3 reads CASAQGMVDEQFF. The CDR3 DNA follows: TGTGCCAGCGCTCAGGGGATGGTTGATGAGCAGTTCTTC.

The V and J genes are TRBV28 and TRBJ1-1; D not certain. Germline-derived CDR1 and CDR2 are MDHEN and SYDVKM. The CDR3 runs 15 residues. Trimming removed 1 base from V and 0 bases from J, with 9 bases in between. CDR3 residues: CASSLFQRMNTEAFF. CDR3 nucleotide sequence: TGTGCCAGCAGTTTATTCCAGAGGATGAACACTGAAGCTTTCTTT.

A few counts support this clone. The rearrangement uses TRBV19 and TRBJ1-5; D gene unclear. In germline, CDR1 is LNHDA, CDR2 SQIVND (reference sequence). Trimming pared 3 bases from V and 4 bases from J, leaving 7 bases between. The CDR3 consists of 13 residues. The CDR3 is CASSISVNQPQHF. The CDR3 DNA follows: TGTGCCAGTAGTATTTCGGTAAATCAGCCCCAGCATTTT.